This entry features one TCR beta chain sequence. This specimen belongs to a study of blood T cell repertoires in COVID-19. Study information: Acute-phase and convalescent COVID-19 samples originated in the United States, Italy and Spain. PBMCs, B-cell-depleted T cells, or T cells were the source of the cDNA or gDNA that made up the material.

In the study's own analysis: Amplification of reference gene primers provided the estimated nucleated cell counts. Only in-frame clones appear in the TCRdb table, and some are missing; sequencing was by immunoSEQ multiplex PCR. V, J and clone size are those of that table, while D and trimming were read from the DNA. Of about 29,000 clones detected, approximately 90% appear once; the ten largest clones hold 9.9%. Germline V gives CDR1 SGHDT, CDR2 YYEEEE. V dropped 4 bases and J dropped 5; count of bases not matched to a gene: 18. CDR3 size: 18 residues. This chain connects TRBV5-6 to TRBJ1-1, with TRBD1 matching over 9 bases. The sample was peripheral blood. The source of this sequence is a human donor in a cohort sampled during active COVID-19. CDR3 region: CASSKTHRGQVSGTEAFF. As DNA, the CDR3 is TGTGCCAGCAGCAAGACCCACAGGGGGCAGGTTTCGGGGACTGAAGCTTTCTTT.